The present T cell receptor (beta chain) was sequenced within a study of regulatory T cells in long-lasting Graves disease. Study-level findings and limits: TRBV28, TRBJ1-2 and TRBJ2-5 were favored in persistent disease. Few sampled subjects may have lowered accuracy.

Construction of the TCR beta libraries employed iRepertoire HTBI primers in conjunction with Arm-PCR of CDR3 regions. As handled by the study authors: Taken together, the samples had 62 TRBV and roughly 15 TRBJ segments identified. TCRdb reprocessed the multiplex PCR reads via MiXCR and lists one record per CDR3 protein. TCRdb assigned the V and J calls; the authors' analysis was not used. This table has around 400,000 distinct CDR3 sequences, 20% to 25% appearing once. The time point is: persistent/refractory GD, antithyroid drugs over 5 years with positive TRAb. RNA isolated from PBMCs was used to make the TCR library. Investigators report Graves' disease was diagnosed under American Thyroid Association guidelines. V was trimmed by 7 bases and J by 0 bases, leaving 15 bases between them. This CDR3 region has 15 residues. The germline CDR1 and CDR2 sequences are MNHNS and SASEGT. On this clonotype itself: Its matching antigen is unknown.

The sequences come from peripheral blood mononuclear cells (PBMCs), collected when the disease was refractory, from a patient treated with antithyroid drugs. The chain recombines TRBV6-1 with TRBJ1-2; D perhaps matches TRBD1 (5 bases). The sequence was obtained from a woman aged 40 to 50 with Graves disease. The CDR3 spells CASKSGIGPNYGYTF. CDR3 nucleotides: TGTGCCAGCAAGTCAGGGATAGGGCCTAACTATGGCTACACCTTC.